This TCR beta chain comes out of a study of spatial heterogeneity in lung cancer. For the study at large: There were consistently more beta-chain sequences detected than alpha-chain sequences. The study, taken as a whole, reports: The number of expanded tumor alpha and beta chains correlated with mutation number. Counts of ubiquitous and regional expanded TCRs tracked ubiquitous and regional nonsynonymous mutations, respectively.

The sample's time point: sample taken at primary tumor resection. Frozen PBMC, nontumor lung or tumor provided whole RNA, which was sequenced unsorted. This clonotype has only a few counts. Its antigen is undetermined. V dropped 6 bases and J dropped 4; count of bases not matched to a gene: 12. This CDR3 has 15 residues. Germline V CDR1 and CDR2: MNHEY, SMNVEV (reference sequence). TCRdb processed the 5' RACE reads anew with MiXCR; each CDR3 protein has one entry. The sample comprises about 23,000 distinct CDR3 sequences, 6.4% of which are singletons, and approximately 10% rests with the top ten. The sequences come from lung tumor tissue, collected at surgery. This sequence joins TRBV27 and TRBJ2-7, with 7 bases identical to TRBD2. This sequence was found in a male donor with early-stage non-small cell lung cancer. CDR3: CASSLTSGLSYEQYF. CDR3 nucleotide sequence: TGTGCCAGCAGCCTCACCTCGGGACTATCTTACGAGCAGTACTTC.